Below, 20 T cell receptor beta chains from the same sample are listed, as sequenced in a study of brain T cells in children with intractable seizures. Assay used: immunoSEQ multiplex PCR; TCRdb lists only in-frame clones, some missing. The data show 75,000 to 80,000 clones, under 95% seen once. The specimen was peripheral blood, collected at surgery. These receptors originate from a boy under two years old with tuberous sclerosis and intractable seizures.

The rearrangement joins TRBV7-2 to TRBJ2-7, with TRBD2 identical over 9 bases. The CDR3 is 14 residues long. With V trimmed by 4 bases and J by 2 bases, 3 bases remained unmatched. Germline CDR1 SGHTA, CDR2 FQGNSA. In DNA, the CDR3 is TGTGCCAGCAGCTACGGCGGGAGGGCCTACGAGCAGTACTTC. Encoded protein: CASSYGGRAYEQYF. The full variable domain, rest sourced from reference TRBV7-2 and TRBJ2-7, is GAGVSQSPSNKVTEKGKDVELRCDPISGHTALYWYRQSLGQGLEFLIYFQGNSAPDKSGLPSDRFSAERTGGSVSTLTIQRTQQEDSAVYLCASSYGGRAYEQYFGPGTRLTVT.

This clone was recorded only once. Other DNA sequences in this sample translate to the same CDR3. The CDR3 coding sequence is TGTGCCAGCAGCGTTAGCGGGGGCCCCTACAATGAGCAGTTCTTC. Translating it yields CASSVSGGPYNEQFF. This rearrangement joins TRBV9 to TRBJ2-1, with 9 positions matching TRBD2. J lost 2 bases, V lost 2 bases, and 2 bases had no gene match. The V gene's germline CDR1 is SGDLS and CDR2 YYNGEE. The CDR3 has 15 residues. The full variable domain, its missing parts supplied by reference TRBV9 and TRBJ2-1, is DSGVTQTPKHLITATGQRVTLRCSPRSGDLSVYWYQQSLDQGLQFLIQYYNGEERAKGNILERFSAQQFPDLHSELNLSSLELGDSALYFCASSVSGGPYNEQFFGPGTRLTVL.

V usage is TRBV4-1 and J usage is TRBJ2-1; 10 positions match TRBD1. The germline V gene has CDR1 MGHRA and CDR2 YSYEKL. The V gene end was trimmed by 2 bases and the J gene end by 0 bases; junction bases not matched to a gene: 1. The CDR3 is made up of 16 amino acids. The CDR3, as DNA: TGCGCCAGCAGCCAAAGGACAGGGGGCTCCTACAATGAGCAGTTCTTC. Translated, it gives CASSQRTGGSYNEQFF.

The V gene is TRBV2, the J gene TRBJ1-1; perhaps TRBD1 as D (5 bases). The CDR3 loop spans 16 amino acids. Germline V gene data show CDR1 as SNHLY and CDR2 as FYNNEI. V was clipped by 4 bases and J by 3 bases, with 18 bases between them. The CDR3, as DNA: TGTGCCAGCAGTGGGGGCAGCAAAGTGATCTACACTGAAGCTTTCTTT. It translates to CASSGGSKVIYTEAFF.

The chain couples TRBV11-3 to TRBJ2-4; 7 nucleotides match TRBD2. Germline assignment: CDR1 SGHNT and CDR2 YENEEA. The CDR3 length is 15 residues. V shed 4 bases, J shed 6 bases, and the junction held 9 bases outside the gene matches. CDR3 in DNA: TGTGCCAGCAGCTCACCTGGGGGGGGAGGAAACATTCAGTACTTC. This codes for CASSSPGGGGNIQYF.

DNA for the CDR3: TGCAGCGTTTTGCCAGGCACAGATACGCAGTATTTT. It translates to CSVLPGTDTQYF. The rearrangement uses TRBV29-1 and TRBJ2-3; D is unclear. The CDR3 totals 12 residues. Germline V gene sequence: CDR1 SQVTM, CDR2 ANQGSEA. V lost 5 bases to trimming and J lost 1 base, with 7 bases between them.

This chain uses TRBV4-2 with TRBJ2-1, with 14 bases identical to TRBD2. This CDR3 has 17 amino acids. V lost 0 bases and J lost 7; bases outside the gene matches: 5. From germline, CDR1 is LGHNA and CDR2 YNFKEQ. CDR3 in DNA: TGTGCCAGCAGCCAAGACATAGGGACTAGCGGGGGAAATGAGCAGTTCTTC. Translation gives CASSQDIGTSGGNEQFF.

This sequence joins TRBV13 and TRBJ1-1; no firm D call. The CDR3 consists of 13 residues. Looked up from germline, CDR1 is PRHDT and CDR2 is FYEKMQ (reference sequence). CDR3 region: CASRRAGNTEAFF. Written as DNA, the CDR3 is TGTGCATCACGGCGGGCGGGGAACACTGAAGCTTTCTTT.

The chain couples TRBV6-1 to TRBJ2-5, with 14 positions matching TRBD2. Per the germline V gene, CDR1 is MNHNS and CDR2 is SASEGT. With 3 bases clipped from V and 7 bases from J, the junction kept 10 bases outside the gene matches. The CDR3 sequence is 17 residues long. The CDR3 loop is CASSEGLAGASTRTQYF. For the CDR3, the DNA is TGTGCCAGCAGTGAGGGACTAGCGGGGGCCTCCACACGGACCCAGTACTTC.

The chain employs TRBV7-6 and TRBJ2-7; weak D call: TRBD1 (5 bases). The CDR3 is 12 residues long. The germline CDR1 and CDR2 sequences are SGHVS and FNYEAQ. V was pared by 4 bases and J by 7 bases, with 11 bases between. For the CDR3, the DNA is TGTGCCAGCAGCTCCGCAGGGTTAGAGCAGTACTTC. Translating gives CASSSAGLEQYF.

CDR3 sequence (DNA): TGTGCCAGCAGCGTCCAGGAGGCAGATACGCAGTATTTT. This codes for CASSVQEADTQYF. This chain connects TRBV9 to TRBJ2-3; TRBD2 might be the D (5 bases). There are 13 residues in the CDR3. Per germline, CDR1 SGDLS and CDR2 YYNGEE. V was trimmed by 2 bases and J by 4 bases, leaving 8 bases between them.

The CDR3 spells CASSGTSGGAQETQYF. For the CDR3, the DNA is TGTGCCAGCAGCGGGACTAGCGGGGGGGCCCAAGAGACCCAGTACTTC. The J gene is TRBJ2-5, the V gene TRBV6-6; TRBD2 agrees at 16 bases. From germline, CDR1 is MNHNY and CDR2 SVGAGI (reference sequence). This CDR3 spans 16 amino acids. Germline trimming cut 6 bases from V and 1 base from J; bases unmatched to any gene: 2.

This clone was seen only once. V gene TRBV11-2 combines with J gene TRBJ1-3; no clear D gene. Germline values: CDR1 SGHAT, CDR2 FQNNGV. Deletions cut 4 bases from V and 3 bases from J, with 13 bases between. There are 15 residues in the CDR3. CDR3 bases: TGTGCCAGCAGCTCCACAGTTGGAGGTGGAAACACCATATATTTT. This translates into CASSSTVGGGNTIYF.

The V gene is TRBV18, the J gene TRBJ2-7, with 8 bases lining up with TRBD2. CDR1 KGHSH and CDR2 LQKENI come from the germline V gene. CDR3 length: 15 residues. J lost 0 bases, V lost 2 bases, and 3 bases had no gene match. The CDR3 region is CASSPTSGGSYEQYF. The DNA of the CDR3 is TGTGCCAGCTCACCAACTAGCGGCGGCTCCTACGAGCAGTACTTC.

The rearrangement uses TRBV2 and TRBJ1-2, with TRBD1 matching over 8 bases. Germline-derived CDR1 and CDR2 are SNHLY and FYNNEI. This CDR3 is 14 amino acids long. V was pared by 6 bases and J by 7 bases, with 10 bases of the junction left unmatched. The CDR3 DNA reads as TGTGCCAGCAGAGGACAGGGTTTAGCAGGTGGCTACACCTTC. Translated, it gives CASRGQGLAGGYTF.

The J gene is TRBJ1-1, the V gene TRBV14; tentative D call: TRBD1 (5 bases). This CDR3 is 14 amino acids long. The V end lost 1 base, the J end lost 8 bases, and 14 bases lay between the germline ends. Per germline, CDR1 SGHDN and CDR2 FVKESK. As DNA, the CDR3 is TGTGCCAGCAGCCAAGGAAGAAGGGGCGAGGAAGCTTTCTTT. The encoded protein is CASSQGRRGEEAFF.

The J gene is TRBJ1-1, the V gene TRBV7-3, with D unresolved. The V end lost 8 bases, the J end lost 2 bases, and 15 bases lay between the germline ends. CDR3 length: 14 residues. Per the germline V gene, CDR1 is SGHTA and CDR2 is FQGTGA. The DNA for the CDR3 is TGTGCCAGCCGGGTCGTGGGCTATAACACTGAAGCTTTCTTT. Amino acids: CASRVVGYNTEAFF. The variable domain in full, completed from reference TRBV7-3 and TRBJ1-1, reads GAGVSQTPSNKVTEKGKYVELRCDPISGHTALYWYRQSLGQGPEFLIYFQGTGAADDSGLPNDRFFAVRPEGSVSTLKIQRTERGDSAVYLCASRVVGYNTEAFFGQGTRLTVV.

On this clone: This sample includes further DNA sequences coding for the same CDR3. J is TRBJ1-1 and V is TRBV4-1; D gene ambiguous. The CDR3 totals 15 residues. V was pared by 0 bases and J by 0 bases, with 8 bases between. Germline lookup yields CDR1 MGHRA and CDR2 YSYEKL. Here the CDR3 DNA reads TGCGCCAGCAGCCAAGACCCGACCCTGAACACTGAAGCTTTCTTT. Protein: CASSQDPTLNTEAFF.

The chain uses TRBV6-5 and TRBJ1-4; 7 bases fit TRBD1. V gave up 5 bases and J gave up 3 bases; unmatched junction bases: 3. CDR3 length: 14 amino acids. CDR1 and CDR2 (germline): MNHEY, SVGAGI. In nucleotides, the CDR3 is TGTGCCAGCAGTCCCGGACAGGCTAATGAAAAACTGTTTTTT. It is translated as CASSPGQANEKLFF.

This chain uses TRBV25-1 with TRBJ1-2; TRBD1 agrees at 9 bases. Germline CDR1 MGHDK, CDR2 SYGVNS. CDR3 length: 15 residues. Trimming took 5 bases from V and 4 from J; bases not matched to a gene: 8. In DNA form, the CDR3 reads TGTGCCAGCAGTCCCCGGACAGGGGTTCTCTATGGCTACACCTTC. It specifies CASSPRTGVLYGYTF.